Listed here are 17 T cell receptor beta chains from one sample, sequenced in a study of T cells after yellow fever vaccination. One entry per CDR3 protein, called by TCRdb with MiXCR from the 5' RACE reads. The sample includes some 400,000 distinct CDR3 sequences, roughly a sixth of them seen just once. Sample: PBMCs, taken before the yellow fever booster vaccination. These receptors originate from a young man who received the YFV17D yellow fever vaccine.

This clonotype was seen more than once but under ten times. J is TRBJ1-4 and V is TRBV5-1; D not resolved. Trimming took off 4 bases at V and 5 bases at J, with 15 bases between the two ends. Germline loops: CDR1 SGHRS, CDR2 YFSETQ. The CDR3 has 15 amino acids. CDR3 loop: CASSESGTENEKLFF. The CDR3 nucleotides read TGCGCCAGCAGCGAATCCGGCACGGAGAATGAAAAACTGTTTTTT.

The chain combines TRBV6-5 with TRBJ1-6; the D gene is possibly TRBD1 (6 bases). The ends were cut back, 2 bases at V and 14 bases at J, with 16 bases in the middle. This CDR3 has 14 residues. From germline, CDR1 is MNHEY and CDR2 SVGAGI. The chain's CDR3 is CASSYRTVQGTLHF. DNA of the CDR3: TGTGCCAGCAGTTACCGGACAGTACAAGGGACCCTCCACTTT.

This clonotype was found a few times. V usage is TRBV7-9 and J usage is TRBJ1-2; no definite D call. This CDR3 comprises 12 residues. V shed 5 bases and J shed 8 bases, with 12 bases lying between them. The germline V gene encodes CDR1 SEHNR and CDR2 FQNEAQ (reference sequence). The CDR3 loop reads CASSADLPGYTF. The CDR3, as DNA: TGTGCCAGCAGCGCCGACTTGCCGGGCTACACCTTC.

The chain links TRBV7-3 to TRBJ2-1; 7 nucleotides align to TRBD2. CDR1 is SGHTA, CDR2 FQGTGA, per germline. Trimming removed 5 bases from V and 0 bases from J; junction bases left unmatched: 4. The CDR3 runs 15 residues. The DNA for the CDR3 is TGTGCCAGCAGCCCGTGGACTAGCTCCTACAATGAGCAGTTCTTC. It codes for CASSPWTSSYNEQFF.

This clonotype was counted once. The chain uses TRBV20-1 and TRBJ2-3, with TRBD2 as a possible D gene (7 bases). The V gene lost 5 bases and the J gene lost 3 bases, with 15 bases spanning the gap. The CDR3 runs to 14 residues. Germline V gives CDR1 DFQATT, CDR2 SNEGSKA (reference sequence). DNA of the CDR3: TGCAGTGCTTTTCCGGGGGGCGGTACAGATACGCAGTATTTT. Translation: CSAFPGGGTDTQYF.

The V gene is TRBV6-5, the J gene TRBJ1-4; unclear D gene. This CDR3 contains 14 residues. CDR1 and CDR2 from the germline V gene are MNHEY and SVGAGI. V gave up 2 bases and J gave up 10 bases, with 14 bases separating them. The CDR3 coding sequence is TGTGCCAGCAGTTACGGGCAAGAGGGCGGAAAACTGTTTTTT. Protein sequence: CASSYGQEGGKLFF.

This clonotype has just a few counts. V and J are TRBV20-1 and TRBJ1-5; the D is unclear. This CDR3 has 14 residues. Germline V gene sequence: CDR1 DFQATT, CDR2 SNEGSKA (reference sequence). Trimming took 3 bases from V and 0 from J, leaving 9 bases between them. The CDR3, as DNA: TGCAGTGCTAGTAACAGTTATAGCAATCAGCCCCAGCATTTT. Translated, it gives CSASNSYSNQPQHF.

The chain has TRBV3-1 and TRBJ2-2; no clear D. Trimming removed 4 bases from V and 8 bases from J, with 5 bases in between. CDR1 is LGHDT and CDR2 is YNNKEL in the germline V gene (reference sequence). The CDR3 has 11 residues. CDR3 sequence: CASSRSGELFF. The CDR3 nucleotides are TGTGCCAGCAGCCGGAGTGGGGAGCTGTTTTTT.

This clonotype was seen more than once but under ten times. The chain combines TRBV10-2 with TRBJ2-7, with D hard to call. The CDR3 has 12 amino acids. V gave up 7 bases and J gave up 0 bases, with 7 bases separating them. Germline V gene sequence: CDR1 WSHSY, CDR2 SAAADI. The CDR3 nucleotides are TGCGCCAGCACGCACAACTCCTACGAGCAGTACTTC. Its protein product is CASTHNSYEQYF.

The gene calls are TRBV20-1 and TRBJ2-3, with D perhaps TRBD2 (7 bases). Deletions cut 5 bases from V and 2 bases from J, with 17 bases between. This CDR3 is 15 amino acids long. Germline V gene data show CDR1 as DFQATT and CDR2 as SNEGSKA (reference sequence). CDR3 amino acids: CSAPQAGALTDTQYF. In DNA form, the CDR3 reads TGCAGTGCTCCTCAGGCGGGGGCCCTCACAGATACGCAGTATTTT.

The V gene is TRBV7-3, the J gene TRBJ1-2; 10 bases match TRBD1. This CDR3 region has 16 residues. The V gene end was trimmed by 4 bases and the J gene end by 3 bases; junction bases not matched to a gene: 8. The germline V gene encodes CDR1 SGHTA and CDR2 FQGTGA. DNA for the CDR3: TGTGCCAGCAGCTCACCGGGACAGGGGCGGTACTATGGCTACACCTTC. This translates into CASSSPGQGRYYGYTF.

The chain carries TRBV6-5 and TRBJ1-6, with a tentative D call TRBD1 (5 bases). Looked up from germline, CDR1 is MNHEY and CDR2 is SVGAGI. Deletions cut 4 bases from V and 5 bases from J, with 9 bases between. The length of the CDR3 is 14 residues. The CDR3 protein is CASSFRQHNSPLHF. The CDR3 coding sequence is TGTGCCAGCAGTTTCCGACAGCATAATTCACCCCTCCACTTT.

This clonotype appeared a few times. The rearrangement joins TRBV30 to TRBJ2-6; no definite D call. The CDR3 contains 15 residues. Trimming pared 7 bases from V and 3 bases from J, leaving 16 bases between. Germline CDR1 reads GTSNPN; CDR2 reads SVGIG (reference sequence). In DNA, the CDR3 is TGTGCCTTCTCGGCGGTCCCAGATGGGGCCAACGTCCTGACTTTC. Translation: CAFSAVPDGANVLTF.

There are a few counts of this clonotype. The chain employs TRBV3-1 and TRBJ2-2, with D uncertain. The length of the CDR3 is 13 residues. Trimming shortened V by 4 bases and J by 6 bases, and 9 bases separated the two germline ends. Germline CDR1 LGHDT, CDR2 YNNKEL (reference sequence). The CDR3 loop reads CASSPFVPGELFF. The CDR3 nucleotides read TGTGCCAGCAGCCCGTTTGTCCCCGGGGAGCTGTTTTTT.

The CDR3 bases are TGCGCCAGCAGCCAGCCCCAGCATTTT. Its protein is CASSQPQHF. The chain has TRBV10-1 and TRBJ1-5; D gene uncertain. CDR3 length: 9 residues. Trimming removed 6 bases at V and 7 bases at J, with 1 base between. The germline V gene has CDR1 WNHNN and CDR2 SYGVQD (reference sequence).

This chain uses TRBV21-1 with TRBJ2-7; no check of the table's D call, TRBD1, against the DNA was made. TRBV21-1 represents a pseudogene. The CDR3 is made up of 15 amino acids. Written as DNA, the CDR3 is TGTGCCAGCAGCACAAAGAGGGGGACAAACTACGAGCAGTACGTC. This gives the protein CASSTKRGTNYEQYV.

This clonotype was detected a few times. The V call is TRBV27, the J call TRBJ1-5, with TRBD1 matching 8 bases. The length of the CDR3 is 15 residues. Germline loops: CDR1 MNHEY, CDR2 SMNVEV (reference sequence). The V and J ends lost 6 bases and 2 bases, in that order; junction bases with no gene match: 6. The CDR3, as DNA: TGTGCCAGCAGCCCCAGGACAGGGCGCAATCAGCCCCAGCATTTT. Its protein product is CASSPRTGRNQPQHF.